The 8 T cell receptor beta chains below were found in one sample sequenced in a study of blood T cell repertoires in COVID-19. Profiled with immunoSEQ multiplex PCR; TCRdb holds only in-frame clones, not every one. The data hold roughly 140,000 clones, with approximately 82% observed a single time. Sequencing used peripheral blood. These receptor sequences come from a woman aged 45-65 years with acute or convalescent COVID-19.

This chain links TRBV19 with TRBJ2-7, with D unresolved. Per germline, CDR1 LNHDA and CDR2 SQIVND (reference sequence). The CDR3 loop spans 15 amino acids. The V and J ends lost 2 bases and 0 bases respectively, with 11 bases between them. The CDR3 nucleotides read TGTGCCAGTAGTATATCCCCACTATTCTCCTACGAGCAGTACTTC. Residues: CASSISPLFSYEQYF.

This clone was counted only a few times. The V call is TRBV6-2 or TRBV6-3, the J call TRBJ1-2; D unresolved. This CDR3 has 14 amino acids. Germline V gene data show CDR1 as MNHEY and CDR2 as SVGEGT. V was pared by 0 bases and J by 8 bases, with 13 bases between. The CDR3 reads CASSYSTPMRGYTF. CDR3 bases: TGTGCCAGCAGTTACTCGACCCCGATGAGGGGCTACACCTTC.

This clone was counted a few times. CDR3 protein: CASSTMDRSQFF. For the CDR3, the DNA is TGTGCCAGCAGTACCATGGACAGGTCTCAGTTCTTC. This chain links TRBV6-2 or TRBV6-3 with TRBJ2-1; 7 bases map to TRBD1. Germline CDR1 and CDR2: MNHEY and SVGEGT. This CDR3 region has 12 residues. V lost 5 bases to trimming and J lost 13 bases; unmatched junction nucleotides: 8.

This clone occurred a few times. The chain combines TRBV7-9 with TRBJ2-7, with D perhaps matching TRBD1 (6 bases). There are 16 residues in the CDR3. The ends were cut back, 2 bases at V and 0 bases at J, with 14 bases in the middle. The germline V gene has CDR1 SEHNR and CDR2 FQNEAQ (reference sequence). The CDR3 sequence is CASSLLQGPSSYEQYF. CDR3 sequence (DNA): TGTGCCAGCAGCTTATTGCAGGGGCCTTCCTCCTACGAGCAGTACTTC.

In this sample, this clone turned up a few times. This rearrangement joins TRBV7-8 to TRBJ1-1; a possible D gene is TRBD1 (6 bases). Germline V gene data show CDR1 as SGHVS and CDR2 as FQNEAQ. V was trimmed by 0 bases and J by 8 bases, leaving 10 bases between them. This CDR3 comprises 13 residues. The CDR3 region has the DNA TGTGCCAGCAGCTTAGCGCTGGGACAAGAAGCTTTCTTT. Its protein is CASSLALGQEAFF.

The V and J genes are TRBV28 and TRBJ2-7, with no clear D. V was clipped by 6 bases and J by 7 bases, with 13 bases between them. Per the germline V gene, CDR1 is MDHEN and CDR2 is SYDVKM. The CDR3 spans 12 residues. The DNA for the CDR3 is TGTGCCAGCAGCTCTGTGGCGGAAGAGCAGTACTTC. Encoded protein: CASSSVAEEQYF.

The chain recombines TRBV29-1 with TRBJ2-3; 12 bases are a match to TRBD2. The germline V gene encodes CDR1 SQVTM and CDR2 ANQGSEA. Unmatched junction bases numbered 6, after V lost 7 bases and J lost 4 bases. The CDR3 is 14 residues long. CDR3 in amino acids: CSARLAGAADTQYF. CDR3 nucleotide sequence: TGCAGCGCACGACTAGCGGGGGCGGCAGATACGCAGTATTTT.

The rearrangement uses TRBV2 and TRBJ2-3; D is possibly TRBD2 (5 bases). Trimming took off 10 bases at V and 1 base at J, with 15 bases between the two ends. CDR3 length: 14 residues. Germline values: CDR1 SNHLY, CDR2 FYNNEI. The CDR3 DNA follows: TGTGCCACTGCCTGGGGAGCTGGCACAGATACGCAGTATTTT. Amino acids: CATAWGAGTDTQYF.